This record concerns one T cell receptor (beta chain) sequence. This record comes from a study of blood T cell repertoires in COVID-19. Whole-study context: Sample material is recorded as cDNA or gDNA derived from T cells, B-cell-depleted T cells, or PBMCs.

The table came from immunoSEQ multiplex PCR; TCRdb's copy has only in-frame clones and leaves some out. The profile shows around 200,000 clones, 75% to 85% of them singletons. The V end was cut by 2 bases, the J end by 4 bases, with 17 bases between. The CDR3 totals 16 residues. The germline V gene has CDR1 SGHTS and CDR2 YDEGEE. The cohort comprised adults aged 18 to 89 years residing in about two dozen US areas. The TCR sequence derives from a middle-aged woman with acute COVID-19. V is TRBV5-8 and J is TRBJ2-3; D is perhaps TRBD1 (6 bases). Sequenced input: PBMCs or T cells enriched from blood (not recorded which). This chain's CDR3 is CASSLDTGQGSDTQYF. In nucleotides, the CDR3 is TGTGCCAGCAGCTTAGATACCGGGCAGGGGTCAGATACGCAGTATTTT.